This T cell receptor beta chain is drawn from a study of blood T cell repertoires in COVID-19. For the study at large: Whether acute or convalescent, the COVID-19 samples came from the United States, Italy and Spain. PBMCs, B-cell-depleted T cells, or T cells were the source of the cDNA or gDNA that made up the material.

Trimming removed 5 bases from V and 13 bases from J; junction bases left unmatched: 10. Germline CDR1 GTSNPN, CDR2 SVGIG (reference sequence). The CDR3 extends over 12 amino acids. Some clones are missing from TCRdb's copy, which holds only in-frame ones; the method was immunoSEQ multiplex PCR. This repertoire shows tens of thousands of clones, about nine tenths found once; its top ten account for 20% to 25%. Sequencing used peripheral blood. The genes are TRBV30 and TRBJ2-1, with 8 positions matching TRBD2. This clonotype originated in a human donor with active COVID-19. The donor label of this sample is uncertain. The CDR3 spells CAWGGERGFQFF. The CDR3 DNA follows: TGTGCCTGGGGCGGTGAGCGGGGGTTCCAGTTCTTC.